These T cell receptor beta chains were read from a single sample in a study of early T cells in non-severe SARS-CoV-2 infection. TCRdb passed the 5' RACE reads through MiXCR, listing each CDR3 protein once. In the table there are around 63,000 distinct CDR3 sequences, 10% of which are singletons. Material: whole blood, obtained at baseline. The receptors shown here come from an adult who was a healthcare worker with PCR-confirmed SARS-CoV-2 infection or an uninfected control (not recorded which). CDR3s include the opening cysteine and the closing phenylalanine or tryptophan. The D gene is left open where the match is weak. Clone size is given for some rows only: seen once, a few or many times, or a class if the clone is expanded.

DNA: TGTGCCAGCAGGTTGACTAGCGGGAGGGCCAACAATGAGCAGTTCTTC; CDR3: CASRLTSGRANNEQFF; size: many; J: TRBJ2-1; D: TRBD2; V: TRBV7-9
DNA: TGTGCCAGCTCAGAGGAGGGGGCTATCTACGAGCAGTACTTC; CDR3: CASSEEGAIYEQYF; size: few; J: TRBJ2-7; D: -; V: TRBV28
DNA: TGTGCCATCACCACCGGGACAGAGCAGTTCTTC; CDR3: CAITTGTEQFF; size: -; J: TRBJ2-1; D: -; V: TRBV10-3
DNA: TGTGCCATCAGTGAGGACGACGGGGAGCTGTTTTTT; CDR3: CAISEDDGELFF; size: few; J: TRBJ2-2; D: -; V: TRBV10-3
DNA: TGTGCCAGCAGTACCGGAAAGGGACAGGGGCAGCCTAACTATGGCTACACCTTC; CDR3: CASSTGKGQGQPNYGYTF; size: -; J: TRBJ1-2; D: TRBD1; V: TRBV12-3/TRBV12-4
DNA: TGTGCCAGCAGCCAAATGAGCGGTTTAGGGTACGAGCAGTACTTC; CDR3: CASSQMSGLGYEQYF; size: few; J: TRBJ2-7; D: -; V: TRBV3-1
DNA: TGTGCCAGCTTATCAGGCGCTGAAGCTTTCTTT; CDR3: CASLSGAEAFF; size: -; J: TRBJ1-1; D: -; V: TRBV18
DNA: TGCAGTGCTCCCTCGGACAGGGAGTATGGCTACACCTTC; CDR3: CSAPSDREYGYTF; size: few; J: TRBJ1-2; D: TRBD1; V: TRBV20-1
DNA: TGTGCCAGTAGTATTTCCGGGAGTGGGAGCTACAATGAGCAGTTCTTC; CDR3: CASSISGSGSYNEQFF; size: few; J: TRBJ2-1; D: -; V: TRBV19
DNA: TGTGCCTGGAGTGTGCCGGGCTCTGGAAACACCATATATTTT; CDR3: CAWSVPGSGNTIYF; size: few; J: TRBJ1-3; D: -; V: TRBV30
DNA: TGTGCCAGCAGCTTAGGAGGTGCGGGAAGGAACACTGAAGCTTTCTTT; CDR3: CASSLGGAGRNTEAFF; size: few; J: TRBJ1-1; D: -; V: TRBV7-3
DNA: TGTGCCAGCAGTTACGGGGACCGGGCCCAGTACTTC; CDR3: CASSYGDRAQYF; size: many; J: TRBJ2-5; D: -; V: TRBV6-2/TRBV6-3
DNA: TGTGCCAGCAGTGACCTACAGGGGGAAGTCTACGAGCAGTACTTC; CDR3: CASSDLQGEVYEQYF; size: few; J: TRBJ2-7; D: TRBD1; V: TRBV25-1
DNA: TGCAGCGTTGCGGGAAGCTCCTACAATGAGCAGTTCTTC; CDR3: CSVAGSSYNEQFF; size: -; J: TRBJ2-1; D: -; V: TRBV29-1
DNA: TGTGCCAGCAGCTTATCCAGCGGAACCTACAATGAGCAGTTCTTC; CDR3: CASSLSSGTYNEQFF; size: many; J: TRBJ2-1; D: -; V: TRBV7-3
DNA: TGTGCCAGTAGTTTCGGCCCCAGGGGGGGAAGCAATCAGCCCCAGCATTTT; CDR3: CASSFGPRGGSNQPQHF; size: many; J: TRBJ1-5; D: TRBD1; V: TRBV19
DNA: TGTGCCAGCAGCTTAGAGGGATCCACTGAAGCTTTCTTT; CDR3: CASSLEGSTEAFF; size: -; J: TRBJ1-1; D: -; V: TRBV7-9
DNA: TGCGCCAGCAGCCAAGGGAGGAGACTAGCGGGAGGGAGCTCCTACAATGAGCAGTTCTTC; CDR3: CASSQGRRLAGGSSYNEQFF; size: few; J: TRBJ2-1; D: TRBD2; V: TRBV4-3
DNA: TGTGCCAGCAGGGTAGGGACTGAAGCTTTCTTT; CDR3: CASRVGTEAFF; size: -; J: TRBJ1-1; D: -; V: TRBV6-8
DNA: TGTGCCAGCAGTTTGCAGTTAAACACTGAAGCTTTCTTT; CDR3: CASSLQLNTEAFF; size: few; J: TRBJ1-1; D: -; V: TRBV27
DNA: TGTGCCAGCAACCCTCCGGGACAGGGATACTTC; CDR3: CASNPPGQGYF; size: many; J: TRBJ2-7; D: TRBD1; V: TRBV28
DNA: TGTGCCAGCAGCGCACTCCCGGGCGAGGGAGGCTACACCTTC; CDR3: CASSALPGEGGYTF; size: -; J: TRBJ1-2; D: -; V: TRBV9
DNA: TGTGCCAGCAGCTCCGGTCTAGCGGGAGGGCTTGATACGCAGTATTTT; CDR3: CASSSGLAGGLDTQYF; size: many; J: TRBJ2-3; D: TRBD2; V: TRBV11-2
DNA: TGTGCCAGCAGCCAACAACTAGCGGGAGACTACAATGAGCAGTTCTTC; CDR3: CASSQQLAGDYNEQFF; size: many; J: TRBJ2-1; D: TRBD2; V: TRBV4-2
DNA: TGTGCCAGCAGTCCCCAACCTTCTAGCGGGAGATGGTATTTT; CDR3: CASSPQPSSGRWYF; size: many; J: TRBJ2-3; D: TRBD2; V: TRBV6-6
DNA: TGCGCCAGCAGGTCGAACACCGGGGAGCTGTTTTTT; CDR3: CASRSNTGELFF; size: -; J: TRBJ2-2; D: -; V: TRBV5-1
DNA: TGTGCCAGCTCACCTCCGGGACATCGTTCCTACGAGCAGTACTTC; CDR3: CASSPPGHRSYEQYF; size: few; J: TRBJ2-7; D: -; V: TRBV18
DNA: TGTGCCAGCAGTTACGTGCAGGGTAGAGATGGCTACACCTTC; CDR3: CASSYVQGRDGYTF; size: -; J: TRBJ1-2; D: -; V: TRBV6-5